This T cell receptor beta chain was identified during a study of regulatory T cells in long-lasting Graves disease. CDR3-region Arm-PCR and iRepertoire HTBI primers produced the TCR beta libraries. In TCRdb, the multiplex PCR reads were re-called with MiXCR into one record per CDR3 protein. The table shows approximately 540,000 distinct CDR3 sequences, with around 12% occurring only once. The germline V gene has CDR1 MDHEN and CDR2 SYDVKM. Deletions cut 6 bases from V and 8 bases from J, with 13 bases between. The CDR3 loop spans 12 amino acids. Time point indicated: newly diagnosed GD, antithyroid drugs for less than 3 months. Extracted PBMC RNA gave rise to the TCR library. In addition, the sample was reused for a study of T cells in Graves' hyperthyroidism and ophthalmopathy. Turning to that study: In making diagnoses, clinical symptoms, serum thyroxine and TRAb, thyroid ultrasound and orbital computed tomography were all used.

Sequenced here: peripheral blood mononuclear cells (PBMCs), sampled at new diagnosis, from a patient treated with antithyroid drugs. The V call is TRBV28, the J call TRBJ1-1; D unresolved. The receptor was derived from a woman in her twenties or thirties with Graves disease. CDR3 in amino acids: CASSPGFGEAFF. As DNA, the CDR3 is TGTGCCAGCAGCCCCGGCTTTGGCGAAGCTTTCTTT.